This T cell receptor (beta chain) originates from a study of blood T cells in healthy people across ages. Notes on the study in general: The study found more naive CD4+ cells and higher diversity in long-lived than aged donors.

This clonotype was seen a single time. Its antigen is undetermined. The CDR3 sequence is 13 residues long. Germline V CDR1 and CDR2: MNHEY, SVGAGI. No fewer than 5.5 micrograms of total RNA were isolated from every sample. Together with a sample-barcoded 5' primer, a J-beta primer mix was included in a second PCR lasting about 6 to 12 cycles. TCRdb processed the 5' RACE reads anew with MiXCR; each CDR3 protein has one entry. There are 1.5 million to 2 million distinct CDR3 sequences in the sample; just under 50% occur only once, and roughly 2.1% lies in the top ten. The receptor's source is a woman aged 40 to 50 in good health. The chain carries TRBV6-5 and TRBJ2-7; 9 bases align to TRBD2. The DNA end is a closer match to TRBJ2-5, so the J assignment may be wrong. Sequencing used blood. This CDR3 is CASSKAGGETQYF. CDR3 nucleotides: TGTGCCAGCAGTAAAGCGGGAGGAGAGACCCAGTACTTC.